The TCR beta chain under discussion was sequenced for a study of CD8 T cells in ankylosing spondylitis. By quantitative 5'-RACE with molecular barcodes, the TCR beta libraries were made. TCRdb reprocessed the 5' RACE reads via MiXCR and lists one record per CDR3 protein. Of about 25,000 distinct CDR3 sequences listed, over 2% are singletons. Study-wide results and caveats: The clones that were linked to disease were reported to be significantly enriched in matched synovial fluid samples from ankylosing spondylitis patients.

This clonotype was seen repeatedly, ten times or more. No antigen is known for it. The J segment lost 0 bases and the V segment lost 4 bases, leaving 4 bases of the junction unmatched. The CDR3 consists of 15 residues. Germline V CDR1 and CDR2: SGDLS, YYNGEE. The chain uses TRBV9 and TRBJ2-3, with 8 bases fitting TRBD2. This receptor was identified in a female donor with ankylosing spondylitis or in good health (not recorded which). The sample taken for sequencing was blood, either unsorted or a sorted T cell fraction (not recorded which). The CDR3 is CASSILAGSTDTQYF. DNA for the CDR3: TGTGCCAGCAGCATTCTAGCGGGTAGCACAGATACGCAGTATTTT. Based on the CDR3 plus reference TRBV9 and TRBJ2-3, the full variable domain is DSGVTQTPKHLITATGQRVTLRCSPRSGDLSVYWYQQSLDQGLQFLIQYYNGEERAKGNILERFSAQQFPDLHSELNLSSLELGDSALYFCASSILAGSTDTQYFGPGTRLTVL.